This TCR beta chain came from a study of CXCR3-negative and CXCR3-positive naive CD8 T cells. Phenotypically, naive CD8+ T cells corresponded to CD45RO-CCR7+CD27+CD95-. Germline-derived CDR1 and CDR2 are MDHEN and SYDVKM. There are 14 residues in the CDR3. The TRB libraries of cDNA were built by UMI-labeled 5' RACE. TCRdb re-analyzed the 5' RACE reads; it lists each CDR3 protein once, without DNA. The listing records 60,000 to 70,000 distinct CDR3 sequences. Overall study results and limits: Each naive subset displayed comparably high diversity, whereas memory CD8+ cells displayed much lower diversity. With surface CD5 comparable between naive subsets, TCR strength was estimated using properties derived from the TRB CDR3. The study found more hydrophobic TRB CDR3s in CXCR3-positive naive cells than in CXCR3-negative naive cells.

Note on this clonotype: The antigen remains undetermined.

The material sequenced was naive CXCR3+ CD8+ T cells from blood. Regarding subset: CD45RO-CCR7+CD27+CD95- naive CD8+ T cells expressing CXCR3 (TNR3+). This chain links TRBV28 with TRBJ2-7. The TCR was taken from a human donor in good health. Some clones in this sample may be carry-over from other donors' samples. CDR3 protein: CASSLTIGAHEQYF.